This T cell receptor (beta chain) was observed in a study of cytomegalovirus exposure and HLA in healthy donors. A multiplex PCR was run with 60 Vbeta primers and 13 Jbeta primers. This table comes from immunoSEQ multiplex PCR, and its TCRdb copy is limited to in-frame clones, with some not included. The data hold 60,000 to 100,000 clones, with 78% observed a single time. Study conclusions and caveats: Sequencing depth across donors, presence/absence analyses assumed, was roughly uniform. The authors later linked a missense DCLRE1C variant to TCR beta V- and J-gene trimming. Only CMV serostatus was available as immune exposure information.

On this clone: The antigen remains unidentified.

From germline, CDR1 is SNHLY and CDR2 FYNNEI. The CDR3 totals 14 residues. V shed 4 bases and J shed 2 bases, with 10 bases lying between them. Every donor was a healthy person donating bone marrow. Sequenced: PBMCs. The chain uses TRBV2 and TRBJ2-3; a possible D gene is TRBD2 (6 bases). The sequence was collected from a male donor in good health and CMV-seropositive. The DNA of the CDR3 is TGTGCCAGCAGTGGACTAGTCCACACAGATACGCAGTATTTT. Protein product: CASSGLVHTDTQYF.